This T cell receptor beta chain was recorded in a study of response to subunit inactivated influenza vaccine. Study-wide results and caveats: Authors suggested each seasonal influenza vaccination recruits few new T cells.

TCRdb redid the calling of the RT-PCR reads with MiXCR, one entry per CDR3 protein. Here the sample spans 500,000 to 600,000 distinct CDR3 sequences, 14% being singletons. In its sample, this clonotype was seen a few times. Its antigen is undetermined. V trimming: 6 bases; J trimming: 3 bases; junction bases outside the gene matches: 4. This CDR3 is built from 12 residues. The germline CDR1 and CDR2 sequences are DFQATT and SNEGSKA (reference sequence). The V and J genes are TRBV20-1 and TRBJ2-5, with 7 bases identical to TRBD2. The sequence derives from a middle-aged man who received an inactivated influenza vaccine. The sample here was PBMCs from blood, taken 12 days after vaccination. CDR3 DNA: TGCAGTGCCGGGGGGAGTGAAGAGACCCAGTACTTC. Its protein is CSAGGSEETQYF.